Described below is a single T cell receptor beta chain sequence and its context. The data are from a study of blood T cell repertoires in COVID-19. Turning to the study itself: Spain, Italy and the United States supplied samples that represented acute and convalescent COVID-19. PBMCs, B-cell-depleted T cells, or T cells provided the cDNA or gDNA that made up the material.

Trimming took off 1 base at V and 2 bases at J, with 12 bases between the two ends. Germline V gives CDR1 LNHDA, CDR2 SQIVND (reference sequence). The CDR3 consists of 15 residues. Original data processing: Amplification of reference gene primers was used by the study to estimate nucleated cell counts. Assay used: immunoSEQ multiplex PCR; TCRdb lists only in-frame clones, some missing. The V and J calls and the clone size are those of that table, but D and trimming were determined from the DNA. The repertoire holds about 120,000 clones, with approximately 80% as singletons. The TCR originated in a man between 65 and 85 years old with acute or convalescent COVID-19. The chain uses TRBV19 and TRBJ2-7; the D is unclear. Sample: peripheral blood. CDR3 protein: CASSIGESLTYEQYF. Here the CDR3 DNA reads TGTGCCAGTAGTATAGGAGAATCCTTGACCTACGAGCAGTACTTC.